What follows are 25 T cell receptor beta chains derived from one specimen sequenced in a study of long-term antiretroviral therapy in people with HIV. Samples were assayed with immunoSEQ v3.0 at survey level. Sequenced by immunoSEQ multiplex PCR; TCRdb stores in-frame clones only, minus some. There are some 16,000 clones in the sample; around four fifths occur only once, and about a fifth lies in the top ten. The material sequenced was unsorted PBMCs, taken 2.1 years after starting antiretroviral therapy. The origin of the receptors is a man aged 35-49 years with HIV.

The CDR3 spells CASSPLGTGVEQYF. CDR3 in DNA: TGTGCCAGCAGCCCTCTAGGGACAGGGGTCGAGCAGTACTTC. V is TRBV27 and J is TRBJ2-7; 10 positions agree with TRBD1. This CDR3 comprises 14 residues. V was pared by 6 bases and J by 6 bases, with 8 bases of the junction left unmatched. Germline V gene sequence: CDR1 MNHEY, CDR2 SMNVEV (reference sequence).

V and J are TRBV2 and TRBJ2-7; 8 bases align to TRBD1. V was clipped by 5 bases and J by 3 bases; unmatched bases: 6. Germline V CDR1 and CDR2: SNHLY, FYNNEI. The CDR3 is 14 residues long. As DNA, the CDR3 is TGTGCCAGCAGTCTGACAGGGGACGACTACGAGCAGTACTTC. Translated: CASSLTGDDYEQYF.

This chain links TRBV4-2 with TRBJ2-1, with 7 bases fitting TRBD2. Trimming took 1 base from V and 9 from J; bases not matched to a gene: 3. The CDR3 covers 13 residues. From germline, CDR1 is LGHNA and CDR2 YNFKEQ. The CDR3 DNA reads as TGTGCCAGCAGCCAAGCTTTAGCGGGTGAGCAGTTCTTC. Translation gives CASSQALAGEQFF.

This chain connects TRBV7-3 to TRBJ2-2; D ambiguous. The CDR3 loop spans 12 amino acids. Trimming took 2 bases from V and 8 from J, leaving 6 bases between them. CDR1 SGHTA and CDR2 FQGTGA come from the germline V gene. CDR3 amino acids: CASSLSTGELFF. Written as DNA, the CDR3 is TGTGCCAGCAGCTTATCGACTGGGGAGCTGTTTTTT.

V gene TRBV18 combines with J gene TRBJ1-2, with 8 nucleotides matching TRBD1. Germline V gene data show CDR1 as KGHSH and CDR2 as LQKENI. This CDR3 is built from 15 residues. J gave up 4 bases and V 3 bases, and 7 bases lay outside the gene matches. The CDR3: CASSPRQGQGYGYTF. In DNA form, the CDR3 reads TGTGCCAGCTCACCCCGACAGGGGCAGGGCTATGGCTACACCTTC.

This CDR3 reads CASSFTDLRSSPLHF. Written as DNA, the CDR3 is TGTGCCAGCAGTTTTACGGACCTTCGGTCATCGCCCCTCCACTTT. The genes are TRBV6-5 and TRBJ1-6; D gene uncertain. The CDR3 covers 15 residues. V dropped 4 bases and J dropped 13 bases, with 20 bases sitting between them. CDR1 MNHEY and CDR2 SVGAGI come from the germline V gene.

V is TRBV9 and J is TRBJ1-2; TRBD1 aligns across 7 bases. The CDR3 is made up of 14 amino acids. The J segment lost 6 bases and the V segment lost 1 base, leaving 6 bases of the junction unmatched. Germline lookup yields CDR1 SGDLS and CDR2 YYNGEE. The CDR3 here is CASSVRQGFDGYTF. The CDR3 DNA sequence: TGTGCCAGCAGCGTACGACAGGGTTTCGATGGCTACACCTTC.

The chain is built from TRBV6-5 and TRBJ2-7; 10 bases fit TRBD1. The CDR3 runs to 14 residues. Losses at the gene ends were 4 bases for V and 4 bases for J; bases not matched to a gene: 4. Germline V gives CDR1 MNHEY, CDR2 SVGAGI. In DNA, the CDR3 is TGTGCCAGCAGTTCTGGACAGGGGGAGTACGAGCAGTACTTC. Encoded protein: CASSSGQGEYEQYF.

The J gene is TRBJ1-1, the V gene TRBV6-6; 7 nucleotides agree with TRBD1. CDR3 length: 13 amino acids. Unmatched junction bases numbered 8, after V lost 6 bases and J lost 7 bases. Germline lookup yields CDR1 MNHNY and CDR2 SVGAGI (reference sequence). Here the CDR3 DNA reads TGTGCCAGCAGCCGCGACAGGGACGATGAAGCTTTCTTT. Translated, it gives CASSRDRDDEAFF.

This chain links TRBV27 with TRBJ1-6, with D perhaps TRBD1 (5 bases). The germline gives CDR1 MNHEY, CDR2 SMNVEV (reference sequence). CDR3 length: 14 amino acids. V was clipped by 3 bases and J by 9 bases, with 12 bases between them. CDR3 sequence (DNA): TGTGCCAGCAGTTTTGGGTTAAGGGGTTCACCCCTCCACTTT. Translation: CASSFGLRGSPLHF.

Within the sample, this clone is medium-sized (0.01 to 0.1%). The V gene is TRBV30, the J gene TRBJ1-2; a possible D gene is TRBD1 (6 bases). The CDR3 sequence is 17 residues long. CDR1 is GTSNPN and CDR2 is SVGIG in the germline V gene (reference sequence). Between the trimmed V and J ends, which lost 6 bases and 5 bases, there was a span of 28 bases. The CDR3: CACYVLSGQSEVYGYTF. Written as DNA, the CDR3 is TGTGCCTGCTATGTTCTTAGCGGACAGAGCGAGGTGTATGGCTACACCTTC. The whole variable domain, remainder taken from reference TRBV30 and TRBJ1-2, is SQTIHQWPATLVQPVGSPLSLECTVEGTSNPNLYWYRQAAGRGLQLLFYSVGIGQISSEVPQNLSASRPQDRQFILSSKKLLLSDSGFYLCACYVLSGQSEVYGYTFGSGTRLTVV.

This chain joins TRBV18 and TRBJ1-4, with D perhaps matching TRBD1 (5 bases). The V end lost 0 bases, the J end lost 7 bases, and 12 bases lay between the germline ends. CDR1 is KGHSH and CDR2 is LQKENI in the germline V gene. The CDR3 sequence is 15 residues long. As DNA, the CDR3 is TGTGCCAGCTCACCACCGGAACAGGCGCGTGAAAAACTGTTTTTT. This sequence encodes CASSPPEQAREKLFF.

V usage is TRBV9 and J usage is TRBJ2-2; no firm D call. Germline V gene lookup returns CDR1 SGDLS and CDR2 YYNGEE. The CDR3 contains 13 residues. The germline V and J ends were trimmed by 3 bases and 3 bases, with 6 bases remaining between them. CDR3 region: CASSARDTGELFF. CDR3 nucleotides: TGTGCCAGCAGCGCCCGAGACACCGGGGAGCTGTTTTTT.

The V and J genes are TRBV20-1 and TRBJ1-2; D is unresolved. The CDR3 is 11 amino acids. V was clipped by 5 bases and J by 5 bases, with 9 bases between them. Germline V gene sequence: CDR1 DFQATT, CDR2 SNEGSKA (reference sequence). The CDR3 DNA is TGCAGTGCTGACGACGCATATGGCTACACCTTC. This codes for CSADDAYGYTF.

As DNA, the CDR3 is TGTGCCAGCAGCTTACCTCCCTACCAGGACAGGGAGGTCCACGAGCAGTACTTC. Protein: CASSLPPYQDREVHEQYF. The chain is built from TRBV11-2 and TRBJ2-7; 8 nucleotides match TRBD1. Germline CDR1 SGHAT, CDR2 FQNNGV. The ends lost 2 bases at V and 5 bases at J; junction bases unmatched: 17. There are 18 residues in the CDR3.

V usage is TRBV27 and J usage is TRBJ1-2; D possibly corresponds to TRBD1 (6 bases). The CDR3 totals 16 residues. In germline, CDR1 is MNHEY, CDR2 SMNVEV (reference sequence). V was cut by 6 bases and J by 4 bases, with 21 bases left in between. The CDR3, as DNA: TGTGCCAGCAGCTCTTTAAACAGGGACATACTCTATGGCTACACCTTC. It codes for CASSSLNRDILYGYTF.

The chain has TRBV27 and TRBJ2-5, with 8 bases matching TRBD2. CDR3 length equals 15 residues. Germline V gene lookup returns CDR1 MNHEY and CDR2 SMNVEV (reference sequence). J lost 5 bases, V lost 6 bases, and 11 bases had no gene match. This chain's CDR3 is CASRPLSGGDETQYF. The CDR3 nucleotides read TGTGCCAGCAGACCACTCAGCGGGGGTGACGAGACCCAGTACTTC.

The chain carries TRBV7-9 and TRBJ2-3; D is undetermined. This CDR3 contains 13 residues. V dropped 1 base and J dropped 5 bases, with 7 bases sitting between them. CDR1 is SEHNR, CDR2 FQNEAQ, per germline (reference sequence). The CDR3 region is CASSLGSGDTQYF. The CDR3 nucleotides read TGTGCCAGCAGCTTAGGAAGTGGAGATACGCAGTATTTT.

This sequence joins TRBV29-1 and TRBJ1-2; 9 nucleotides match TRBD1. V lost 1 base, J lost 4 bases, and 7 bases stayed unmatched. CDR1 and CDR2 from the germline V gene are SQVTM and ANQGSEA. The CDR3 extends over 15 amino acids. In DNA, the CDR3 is TGCAGCGTTGAAGGGGGGACAGGGAGGAGCTATGGCTACACCTTC. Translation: CSVEGGTGRSYGYTF.

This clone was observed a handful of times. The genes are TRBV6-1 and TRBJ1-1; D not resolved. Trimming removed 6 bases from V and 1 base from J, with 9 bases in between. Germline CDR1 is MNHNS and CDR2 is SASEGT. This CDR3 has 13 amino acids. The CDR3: CASRLSGNTEAFF. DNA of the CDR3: TGTGCCAGCAGATTAAGTGGGAACACTGAAGCTTTCTTT.

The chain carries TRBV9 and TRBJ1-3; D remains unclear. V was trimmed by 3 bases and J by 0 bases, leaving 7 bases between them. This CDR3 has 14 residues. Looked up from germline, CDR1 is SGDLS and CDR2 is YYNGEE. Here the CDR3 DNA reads TGTGCCAGCAGCGGCGACTACTCTGGAAACACCATATATTTT. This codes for CASSGDYSGNTIYF.

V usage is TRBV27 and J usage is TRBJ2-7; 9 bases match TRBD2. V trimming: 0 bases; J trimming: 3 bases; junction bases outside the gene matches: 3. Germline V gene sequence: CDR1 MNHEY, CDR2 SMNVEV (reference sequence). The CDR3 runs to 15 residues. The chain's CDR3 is CASSLSAGGYYEQYF. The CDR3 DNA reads TGTGCCAGCAGTTTATCGGCGGGGGGGTACTACGAGCAGTACTTC.

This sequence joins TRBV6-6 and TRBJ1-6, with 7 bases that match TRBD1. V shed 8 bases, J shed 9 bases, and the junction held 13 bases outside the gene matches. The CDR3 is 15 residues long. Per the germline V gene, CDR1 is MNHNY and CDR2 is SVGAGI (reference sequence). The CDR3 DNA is TGTGCCAGCTCTCTGCAACAGGGGAGTAGTTCACCCCTCCACTTT. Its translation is CASSLQQGSSSPLHF.

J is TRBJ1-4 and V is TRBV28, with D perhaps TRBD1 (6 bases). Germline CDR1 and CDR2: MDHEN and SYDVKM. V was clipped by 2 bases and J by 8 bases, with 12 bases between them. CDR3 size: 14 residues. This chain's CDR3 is CASSLRGGWEKLFF. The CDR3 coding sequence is TGTGCCAGCAGTTTAAGGGGGGGGTGGGAAAAACTGTTTTTT.

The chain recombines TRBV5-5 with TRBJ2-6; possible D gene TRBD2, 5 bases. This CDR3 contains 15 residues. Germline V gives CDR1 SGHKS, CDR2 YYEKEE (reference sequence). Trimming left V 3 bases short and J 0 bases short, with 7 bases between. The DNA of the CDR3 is TGTGCCAGCAGCTCGGGGTCCTCTGGGGCCAACGTCCTGACTTTC. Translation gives CASSSGSSGANVLTF. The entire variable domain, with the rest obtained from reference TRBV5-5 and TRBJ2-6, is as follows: DAGVTQSPTHLIKTRGQQVTLRCSPISGHKSVSWYQQVLGQGPQFIFQYYEKEERGRGNFPDRFSARQFPNYSSELNVNALLLGDSALYLCASSSGSSGANVLTFGAGSRLTVL.